This entry is about one T cell receptor beta chain. Germline V lookup: CDR1 MDHEN, CDR2 SYDVKM. CDR3 length: 14 amino acids. Trimming took off 6 bases at V and 7 bases at J, with 13 bases between the two ends. The record originates from a study of blood T cell repertoires in COVID-19. Libraries were prepared by immunoSEQ multiplex PCR; TCRdb keeps only in-frame clonotypes and omits some of them. Among a few hundred thousand clones, roughly 86% were seen once, and the ten largest hold 1.6%. Sequencing was carried out using peripheral blood. The chain is built from TRBV28 and TRBJ1-6, with TRBD1 as a possible D gene (6 bases). The clonotype comes from a woman in her 50s with acute or convalescent COVID-19. The CDR3 nucleotides read TGTGCCAGCAGCCCGGACAGATTAAATTCACCCCTCCACTTT. Translated: CASSPDRLNSPLHF.